The 21 T cell receptor beta chains presented below share a single source sample, sequenced in a study of response to subunit inactivated influenza vaccine. TCRdb re-analysed the RT-PCR reads in MiXCR, keeping a single row per CDR3 protein. The table records hundreds of thousands of distinct CDR3 sequences, over 9.5% of them present only once. Source: PBMCs from blood, taken on the day of vaccination. The receptors derive from a man over 45 who received an inactivated influenza vaccine.

This rearrangement joins TRBV5-1 to TRBJ2-1; D unclear. Germline V gene lookup returns CDR1 SGHRS and CDR2 YFSETQ. The V end was cut by 0 bases, the J end by 0 bases, with 7 bases between. The CDR3 length is 15 residues. The CDR3 nucleotides are TGCGCCAGCAGCTTGGATCATCGCTCCTACAATGAGCAGTTCTTC. Amino acid sequence: CASSLDHRSYNEQFF.

The chain recombines TRBV20-1 with TRBJ2-1; 8 bases map to TRBD2. Germline lookup yields CDR1 DFQATT and CDR2 SNEGSKA (reference sequence). This CDR3 contains 14 residues. V gave up 6 bases and J gave up 7 bases; unmatched junction bases: 11. The CDR3 here is CSATTPGTRNEQFF. In DNA, the CDR3 is TGCAGTGCGACTACGCCCGGGACTAGGAATGAGCAGTTCTTC.

V gene TRBV15 combines with J gene TRBJ2-2, with D perhaps matching TRBD1 (6 bases). The CDR3 totals 18 residues. V dropped 6 bases and J dropped 0 bases, with 20 bases sitting between them. Germline V gene data show CDR1 as LNHNV and CDR2 as YYDKDF (reference sequence). CDR3 loop: CATRQIQGSPPNTGELFF. The CDR3 nucleotides read TGTGCCACCAGACAAATACAGGGTAGTCCCCCGAACACCGGGGAGCTGTTTTTT. The variable domain in full, completed from reference TRBV15 and TRBJ2-2, reads DAMVIQNPRYQVTQFGKPVTLSCSQTLNHNVMYWYQQKSSQAPKLLFHYYDKDFNNEADTPDNFQSRRPNTSFCFLDIRSPGLGDTAMYLCATRQIQGSPPNTGELFFGEGSRLTVL.

There are many counts of this clonotype. V usage is TRBV5-6 and J usage is TRBJ2-7; 8 nucleotides align to TRBD1. This CDR3 has 19 amino acids. Germline-derived CDR1 and CDR2 are SGHDT and YYEEEE. The trim removed 3 bases at V and 0 bases at J, leaving 17 bases unmatched. The CDR3 DNA reads as TGTGCCAGCAGCTCTTCGCCAGGGGGCTATCTGACGAGCTCCTACGAGCAGTACTTC. It translates to CASSSSPGGYLTSSYEQYF.

The table lists this clonotype with a few counts. V usage is TRBV27 and J usage is TRBJ2-7; 7 nucleotides match TRBD1. With V trimmed by 5 bases and J by 7 bases, 8 bases remained unmatched. The V gene's germline CDR1 is MNHEY and CDR2 SMNVEV (reference sequence). The CDR3 covers 13 residues. Here the CDR3 reads CASSTSGGNEQYF. The CDR3 coding sequence is TGTGCCAGCAGTACCTCAGGGGGAAATGAGCAGTACTTC.

The chain combines TRBV11-2 with TRBJ2-2; 14 bases match TRBD2. Germline V gene lookup returns CDR1 SGHAT and CDR2 FQNNGV. The CDR3 consists of 18 residues. Germline trimming cut 6 bases from V and 5 bases from J; bases unmatched to any gene: 11. Here the CDR3 reads CASRQTGTSGRLTGELFF. The CDR3 nucleotides are TGTGCCAGCAGACAAACCGGGACTAGCGGGAGACTTACCGGGGAGCTGTTTTTT.

This rearrangement joins TRBV4-2 to TRBJ2-7, with 7 bases aligning to TRBD1. The CDR3 totals 16 residues. The junction had 10 bases not matched to a gene; V was cut back by 4 bases and J by 1 base. The germline V gene has CDR1 LGHNA and CDR2 YNFKEQ. This CDR3 is CASSPRTRDSSYEQYF. DNA for the CDR3: TGTGCCAGCAGCCCGAGGACGAGGGACAGTTCCTACGAGCAGTACTTC.

This clonotype was counted at least ten times. The V and J genes are TRBV12-3 or TRBV12-4 and TRBJ2-7; D uncertain. The CDR3 has 12 residues. V shed 5 bases and J shed 6 bases, with 11 bases lying between them. CDR3 sequence reads: CASSHHLSEQYF. CDR3 DNA: TGTGCCAGCAGTCACCACCTCTCCGAGCAGTACTTC.

The V gene is TRBV14, the J gene TRBJ2-7, with no clear D. The V gene lost 1 base and the J gene lost 7 bases, with 14 bases spanning the gap. The CDR3 is 14 residues long. Per germline, CDR1 SGHDN and CDR2 FVKESK. The CDR3 DNA reads TGTGCCAGCAGCCAAGGGTACATCCTGAGAGAGCAGTACTTC. Its protein is CASSQGYILREQYF.

This chain joins TRBV10-3 and TRBJ2-1; possible D gene TRBD1, 6 bases. Germline CDR1 reads ENHRY; CDR2 reads SYGVKD. The germline V and J ends were trimmed by 6 bases and 4 bases, with 19 bases remaining between them. This CDR3 is 16 amino acids long. The CDR3 DNA is TGTGCCATCAGATCGAATACAGGGAACGAGTACAATGAGCAGTTCTTC. This gives the protein CAIRSNTGNEYNEQFF.

The V call is TRBV20-1, the J call TRBJ2-7, with D possibly being TRBD2 (6 bases). The germline gives CDR1 DFQATT, CDR2 SNEGSKA (reference sequence). The CDR3 runs 13 residues. The V and J ends lost 0 bases and 4 bases respectively, with 10 bases between them. The CDR3 DNA follows: TGCAGTGCTAGAGATACGGGGGAATACGAGCAGTACTTC. It encodes CSARDTGEYEQYF.

This clonotype was observed a handful of times. The chain joins TRBV29-1 to TRBJ2-1; D is ambiguous. This CDR3 has 14 residues. The ends were cut back, 1 base at V and 1 base at J, with 8 bases in the middle. Germline assignment: CDR1 SQVTM and CDR2 ANQGSEA. CDR3 region: CSVEGAGSYNEQFF. The CDR3 region has the DNA TGCAGCGTTGAAGGGGCTGGTTCCTACAATGAGCAGTTCTTC.

Only a few counts were recorded for this clonotype. The chain joins TRBV29-1 to TRBJ2-5; TRBD2 aligns across 7 bases. There are 15 residues in the CDR3. Per the germline V gene, CDR1 is SQVTM and CDR2 is ANQGSEA. The V and J ends lost 4 bases and 0 bases, in that order; junction bases with no gene match: 8. CDR3 sequence reads: CSVVSQAGNQETQYF. The CDR3 DNA reads TGCAGCGTTGTTTCCCAAGCGGGGAACCAAGAGACCCAGTACTTC.

The chain joins TRBV15 to TRBJ1-1; no definite D call. The CDR3 spans 17 residues. Germline lookup yields CDR1 LNHNV and CDR2 YYDKDF (reference sequence). The V end was cut by 0 bases, the J end by 2 bases, with 16 bases between. The CDR3 loop reads CATSRDYGWGGNTEAFF. CDR3 coding DNA: TGTGCCACCAGCAGAGATTATGGCTGGGGTGGAAACACTGAAGCTTTCTTT.

In this sample, this clonotype turned up a few times. The genes are TRBV29-1 and TRBJ2-1; 7 nucleotides align to TRBD2. Looked up from germline, CDR1 is SQVTM and CDR2 is ANQGSEA. The junction had 9 bases not matched to a gene; V was cut back by 2 bases and J by 8 bases. The CDR3 sequence is 14 residues long. The CDR3 DNA sequence: TGCAGCGTTGAAACCAGCGGGATAGGGGATGAGCAGTTCTTC. Amino acids: CSVETSGIGDEQFF.

The chain is built from TRBV4-2 and TRBJ2-7; the D gene could be TRBD1 or TRBD2 (5 bases each). The CDR3 consists of 14 residues. The V gene lost 2 bases and the J gene lost 1 base, with 9 bases spanning the gap. CDR1 is LGHNA, CDR2 YNFKEQ, per germline. The CDR3 nucleotides are TGTGCCAGCAGCCAAACAGGACTGTCCTACGAGCAGTACTTC. Encoded protein: CASSQTGLSYEQYF.

This clonotype was counted between two and nine times. The CDR3 DNA follows: TGTGCCAGCAGCCAAGATCAAACTGGTTATACGGGCTACACCTTC. It codes for CASSQDQTGYTGYTF. The rearrangement joins TRBV4-2 to TRBJ1-2; D is ambiguous. Trimming cost V 0 bases and J 8 bases, with 16 bases left between them. CDR3 length: 15 residues. In germline, CDR1 is LGHNA, CDR2 YNFKEQ.

This clonotype was found a few times. The chain uses TRBV7-2 and TRBJ2-5; TRBD1 might be the D (6 bases). Germline assignment: CDR1 SGHTA and CDR2 FQGNSA. Trimming took 0 bases from V and 7 from J, leaving 15 bases between them. This CDR3 has 15 residues. CDR3 region: CASSLAGAQPGTQYF. The CDR3 nucleotides are TGTGCCAGCAGCTTAGCGGGGGCCCAGCCCGGGACCCAGTACTTC.

V usage is TRBV4-1 and J usage is TRBJ2-6; 8 bases are a match to TRBD1. The CDR3 is 18 amino acids. The germline CDR1 and CDR2 sequences are MGHRA and YSYEKL. The junction had 14 bases not matched to a gene; V was cut back by 6 bases and J by 4 bases. CDR3 in amino acids: CASRLVFQGAKGANVLTF. The CDR3 coding sequence is TGCGCCAGCAGACTAGTTTTCCAGGGGGCGAAAGGGGCCAACGTCCTGACTTTC.

The rearrangement uses TRBV7-9 and TRBJ1-1; D unresolved. Trimming cost V 5 bases and J 5 bases, with 12 bases left between them. The CDR3 runs to 13 residues. Germline V lookup: CDR1 SEHNR, CDR2 FQNEAQ (reference sequence). The CDR3 sequence: CASSLYESTEAFF. In DNA form, the CDR3 reads TGTGCCAGCAGCCTCTATGAGAGTACTGAAGCTTTCTTT.

The chain joins TRBV20-1 to TRBJ2-1; 13 nucleotides agree with TRBD2. After removal of 1 base from V and 7 bases from J, the junction contained 10 bases not matched to a gene. This CDR3 has 17 residues. CDR1 and CDR2 (germline): DFQATT, SNEGSKA (reference sequence). CDR3 bases: TGCAGTGCTAGAGCCATTCGACTAGCGGGAGGTTTGAATGAGCAGTTCTTC. Its translation: CSARAIRLAGGLNEQFF.